The next 12 T cell receptor beta chains were all read from a single sample in a study of response to subunit inactivated influenza vaccine. TCRdb ran MiXCR on the RT-PCR reads and lists one entry per CDR3 protein. The sample carries 450,000 to 600,000 distinct CDR3 sequences, 15% to 20% recorded once. Sequenced here: CD4+ T cells sorted from PBMCs, sampled less than 25 months after vaccination. The receptors originated from a man between 50 and 75 years old who received an inactivated influenza vaccine.

This clonotype was detected only a few times. The V and J genes are TRBV20-1 and TRBJ2-7, with D uncertain. The CDR3 sequence is 13 residues long. The germline V gene encodes CDR1 DFQATT and CDR2 SNEGSKA (reference sequence). Trimming took off 3 bases at V and 3 bases at J, with 12 bases between the two ends. This chain's CDR3 is CSASSLMSYEQYF. Written as DNA, the CDR3 is TGCAGTGCTAGTTCACTGATGAGCTACGAGCAGTACTTC.

The chain uses TRBV20-1 and TRBJ2-3; 8 bases agree with TRBD2. The V gene's germline CDR1 is DFQATT and CDR2 SNEGSKA (reference sequence). This CDR3 comprises 11 residues. The J segment lost 14 bases and the V segment lost 3 bases, leaving 7 bases of the junction unmatched. CDR3 nucleotides: TGCAGTGCTAGGGAGCGGGAGACGGTGTATTTT. It specifies CSARERETVYF.

This clonotype was seen many times. The chain employs TRBV11-1 and TRBJ2-2; D remains unclear. Germline assignment: CDR1 SGHAT and CDR2 FQDESV (reference sequence). CDR3 length: 18 amino acids. V was shortened by 0 bases and J by 6 bases, with 20 bases between the two germline ends. The DNA for the CDR3 is TGTGCCAGCAGCTTAGCGCAGATATGGGATCTCACAGCCGGGGAGCTGTTTTTT. Its translation is CASSLAQIWDLTAGELFF.

This clonotype was recorded many times. This chain joins TRBV11-2 and TRBJ2-1; 10 bases are a match to TRBD2. V lost 8 bases to trimming and J lost 6 bases; unmatched junction nucleotides: 7. Germline assignment: CDR1 SGHAT and CDR2 FQNNGV. This CDR3 spans 14 amino acids. The CDR3 DNA reads TGTGCCAGCCGGGAACTAGCGGGAAGCAATGAGCAGTTCTTC. It is translated as CASRELAGSNEQFF. The full variable domain, in which reference TRBV11-2 and TRBJ2-1 provide the parts outside the CDR3, is EAGVAQSPRYKIIEKRQSVAFWCNPISGHATLYWYQQILGQGPKLLIQFQNNGVVDDSQLPKDRFSAERLKGVDSTLKIQPAKLEDSAVYLCASRELAGSNEQFFGPGTRLTVL.

This clonotype was observed once. The chain is built from TRBV11-2 and TRBJ2-7; D remains unclear. V lost 0 bases, J lost 2 bases, and 11 bases lay in between. CDR1 SGHAT and CDR2 FQNNGV come from the germline V gene. The CDR3 extends over 15 amino acids. The CDR3 DNA follows: TGTGCCAGCAGCTTAGAAGTAGGGCTCGCCTACGAGCAGTACTTC. Its protein product is CASSLEVGLAYEQYF.

The rearrangement joins TRBV20-1 to TRBJ1-6, with 10 positions matching TRBD1. This CDR3 spans 16 amino acids. Trimming at V came to 3 bases and at J to 5 bases, leaving 7 bases not matched to a gene. The germline gives CDR1 DFQATT, CDR2 SNEGSKA (reference sequence). CDR3 sequence (DNA): TGCAGTGCTAGGGACCCGGGACAGGGGAATAATTCACCCCTCCACTTT. It encodes CSARDPGQGNNSPLHF.

V gene TRBV28 combines with J gene TRBJ1-2; TRBD1 aligns across 8 bases. This CDR3 contains 12 residues. With V trimmed by 6 bases and J by 4 bases, 1 base remained unmatched. Germline CDR1 and CDR2: MDHEN and SYDVKM. In nucleotides, the CDR3 is TGTGCCAGCAGGGACAGGGTCTATGGCTACACCTTC. As protein: CASRDRVYGYTF.

The chain has TRBV23-1 and TRBJ2-7; no firm D call. TRBV23-1 is an open reading frame, and its role is uncertain. This CDR3 contains 14 residues. V was clipped by 6 bases and J by 5 bases, with 17 bases between them. The CDR3 region has the DNA TGCGCCAGCAGGGCAGACCGTAGGAACCACGAGCAGTACTTC. Translation: CASRADRRNHEQYF.

This clonotype was picked up a small number of times. The V gene is TRBV7-8, the J gene TRBJ2-7, with a weak D call TRBD1 (6 bases). Germline CDR1 SGHVS, CDR2 FQNEAQ. The CDR3 sequence is 15 residues long. V was shortened by 5 bases and J by 2 bases, with 16 bases between the two germline ends. The CDR3 region is CASSPDRLGTYEQYF. The DNA for the CDR3 is TGTGCCAGCAGCCCCGACAGGTTGGGTACCTACGAGCAGTACTTC. Looking up the rest from reference TRBV7-8 and TRBJ2-7 gives the full variable domain: GAGVSQSPRYKVAKRGQDVALRCDPISGHVSLFWYQQALGQGPEFLTYFQNEAQLDKSGLPSDRFFAERPEGSVSTLKIQRTQQEDSAVYLCASSPDRLGTYEQYFGPGTRLTVT.

This clonotype was seen repeatedly, ten times or more. The chain carries TRBV5-1 and TRBJ2-3, with D uncertain. The CDR3 has 13 amino acids. Germline-derived CDR1 and CDR2 are SGHRS and YFSETQ. The V end was cut by 1 base, the J end by 4 bases, with 7 bases between. The CDR3 bases are TGCGCCAGCAGCTTGAGGCGATCAGATACGCAGTATTTT. Protein sequence: CASSLRRSDTQYF. The full variable domain, completed using reference TRBV5-1 and TRBJ2-3, is KAGVTQTPRYLIKTRGQQVTLSCSPISGHRSVSWYQQTPGQGLQFLFEYFSETQRNKGNFPGRFSGRQFSNSRSEMNVSTLELGDSALYLCASSLRRSDTQYFGPGTRLTVL.

The table lists this clonotype with a few counts. The chain carries TRBV3-1 and TRBJ1-3; D not certain. The germline V gene encodes CDR1 LGHDT and CDR2 YNNKEL (reference sequence). The ends were cut back, 4 bases at V and 0 bases at J, with 7 bases in the middle. This CDR3 spans 14 amino acids. CDR3 amino acids: CASSRYLSGNTIYF. The CDR3 DNA follows: TGTGCCAGCAGCCGGTACCTCTCTGGAAACACCATATATTTT.

The rearrangement joins TRBV5-1 to TRBJ2-1; possible D gene TRBD2, 7 bases. The CDR3 covers 15 residues. Germline V gene data show CDR1 as SGHRS and CDR2 as YFSETQ. Trimming pared 4 bases from V and 5 bases from J, leaving 16 bases between. CDR3 residues: CASSLGGALHNEQFF. CDR3 bases: TGCGCCAGCAGCCTTGGGGGGGCGCTCCACAATGAGCAGTTCTTC.